This T cell receptor beta chain stems from a study of blood T cell repertoires in COVID-19. Study information: PBMCs, B-cell-depleted T cells, or T cells were the source of the cDNA or gDNA that made up the material.

Losses at the gene ends were 10 bases for V and 2 bases for J; bases not matched to a gene: 8. There are 13 residues in the CDR3. Germline lookup yields CDR1 MNHNS and CDR2 SASEGT. Some clones are missing from TCRdb's copy, which holds only in-frame ones; the method was immunoSEQ multiplex PCR. The data hold 180,000 or so clones, with 80% to 90% observed a single time. This receptor was obtained from a man in his 60s with acute or convalescent COVID-19. The V call is TRBV6-1, the J call TRBJ2-7; 7 positions agree with TRBD2. The source material was peripheral blood. CDR3 protein: CATGPSGTYEQYF. The CDR3 region has the DNA TGTGCCACCGGGCCTAGCGGAACCTACGAGCAGTACTTC.